These T cell receptor beta chains were read from a single sample in a study of shared clonotypes between healthy human individuals. Sequencing used immunoSEQ multiplex PCR; TCRdb keeps in-frame clones, though not all of them. The data hold around 2.1 million clones, with around 95% observed a single time. The sequencing input was naive CD4+ T cells sorted from blood. These receptor sequences come from a man aged 18 to 29 in good health. The CDR3 runs from the conserved cysteine through the conserved F or W. A D gene is named only where the DNA matches it firmly. Clone size is stated in some rows and not others, as once, few, many or a class when expanded.

TRBJ1-1,NA,TRBV7-2,NA,CASSLDGGMNTEAFF,TGTGCCAGCAGCTTAGACGGAGGCATGAACACTGAAGCTTTCTTT
TRBJ2-6,NA,TRBV28,TRBD1,CASSPGTGSGANVLTF,TGTGCCAGCAGTCCCGGGACAGGGTCAGGGGCCAACGTCCTGACTTTC
TRBJ2-3,NA,TRBV5-4,TRBD1,CASSKTGTGTDTQYF,TGTGCCAGCAGCAAAACCGGGACAGGGACAGATACGCAGTATTTT
TRBJ1-5,once,TRBV5-8,NA,CASSKRANNQPQHF,TGTGCCAGCAGCAAGCGGGCGAACAATCAGCCCCAGCATTTT
TRBJ2-3,NA,TRBV7-9,NA,CASSFGQTSTDTQYF,TGTGCCAGCAGCTTCGGACAAACTAGCACAGATACGCAGTATTTT
TRBJ2-7,NA,TRBV18,NA,CASSTQPGNTYEQYF,TGTGCCAGCTCCACCCAGCCCGGGAATACCTACGAGCAGTACTTC
TRBJ1-1,once,TRBV6-1,TRBD1,CASSPGTENTEAFF,TGTGCCAGCAGTCCCGGGACAGAGAACACTGAAGCTTTCTTT
TRBJ2-3,NA,TRBV10-3,NA,CAIKKQGGDTFYTQYF,TGTGCCATCAAAAAACAGGGGGGGGATACCTTTTATACGCAGTATTTT
TRBJ2-1,NA,TRBV4-2,NA,CASSQDWGAGSYNEQFF,TGTGCCAGCAGCCAAGATTGGGGGGCTGGCTCCTACAATGAGCAGTTCTTC
TRBJ2-5,NA,TRBV7-2,NA,CASSLDWGPQTQYF,TGTGCCAGCAGCTTAGATTGGGGGCCGCAGACCCAGTACTTC
TRBJ2-7,few,TRBV27,NA,CASSTHLGGEQYF,TGTGCCAGCAGTACGCATTTAGGAGGCGAGCAGTACTTC
TRBJ1-6,NA,TRBV6-5,NA,CASSQSENSPLHF,TGTGCCAGCAGTCAATCAGAGAATTCACCCCTCCACTTT